The clone carrying this T cell receptor beta chain appeared many times. The data stem from a study of patients and donors after allogeneic stem cell transplantation. V was shortened by 0 bases and J by 4 bases, with 6 bases between the two germline ends. Germline lookup yields CDR1 LGHNA and CDR2 YSLEER. This CDR3 is built from 13 residues. From the RT-PCR reads, TCRdb called clonotypes with MiXCR, one entry per CDR3 protein. The table lists 30,000 to 35,000 distinct CDR3 sequences, approximately 6.2% of them singletons. Sequenced input: blood, either unsorted or a sorted T cell fraction (not recorded which). The TCR comes from a human donor who was either an allogeneic HSCT recipient or a stem cell or donor lymphocyte infusion donor (not recorded which). It is not recorded whose cells these are; they may come from a transplant donor. The chain carries TRBV4-3 and TRBJ1-2; no definite D call. The DNA for the CDR3 is TGCGCCAGCAGCCAAGATTTGGGCTATGGCTACACCTTC. Amino acid sequence: CASSQDLGYGYTF.